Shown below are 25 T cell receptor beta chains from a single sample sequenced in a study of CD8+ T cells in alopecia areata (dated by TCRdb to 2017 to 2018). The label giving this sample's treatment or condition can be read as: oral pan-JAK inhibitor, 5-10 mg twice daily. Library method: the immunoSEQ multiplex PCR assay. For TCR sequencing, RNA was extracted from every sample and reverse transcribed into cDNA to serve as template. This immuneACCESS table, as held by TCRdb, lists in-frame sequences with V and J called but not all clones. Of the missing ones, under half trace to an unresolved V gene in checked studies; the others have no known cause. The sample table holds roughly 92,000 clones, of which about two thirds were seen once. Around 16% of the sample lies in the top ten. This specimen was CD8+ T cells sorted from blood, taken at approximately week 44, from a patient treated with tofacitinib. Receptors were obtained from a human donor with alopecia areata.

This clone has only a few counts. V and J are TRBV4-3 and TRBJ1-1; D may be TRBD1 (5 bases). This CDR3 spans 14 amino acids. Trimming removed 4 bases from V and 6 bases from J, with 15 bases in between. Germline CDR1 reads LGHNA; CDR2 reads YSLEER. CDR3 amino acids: CASSPGSWGSEAFF. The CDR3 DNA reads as TGCGCCAGCAGCCCAGGCAGTTGGGGCTCTGAAGCTTTCTTT.

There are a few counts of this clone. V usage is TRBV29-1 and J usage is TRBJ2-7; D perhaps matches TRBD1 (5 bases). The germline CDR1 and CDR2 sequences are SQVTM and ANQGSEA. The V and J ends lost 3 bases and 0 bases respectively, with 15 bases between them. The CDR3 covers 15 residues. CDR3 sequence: CSVELDSFSSYEQYF. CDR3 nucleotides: TGCAGCGTTGAGCTAGACAGCTTCAGCTCCTACGAGCAGTACTTC.

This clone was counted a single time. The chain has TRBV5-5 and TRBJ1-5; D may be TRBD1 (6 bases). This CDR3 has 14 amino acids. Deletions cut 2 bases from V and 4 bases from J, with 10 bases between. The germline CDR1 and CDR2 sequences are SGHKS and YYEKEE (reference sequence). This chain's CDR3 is CASSFGGDNQPQHF. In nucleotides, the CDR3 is TGTGCCAGCAGCTTTGGGGGCGATAATCAGCCCCAGCATTTT.

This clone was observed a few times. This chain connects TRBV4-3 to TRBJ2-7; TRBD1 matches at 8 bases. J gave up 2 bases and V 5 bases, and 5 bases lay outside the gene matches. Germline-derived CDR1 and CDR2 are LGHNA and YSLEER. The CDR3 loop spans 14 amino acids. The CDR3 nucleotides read TGCGCCAGCAGCATATGGACAGGGACCTACGAGCAGTACTTC. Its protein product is CASSIWTGTYEQYF.

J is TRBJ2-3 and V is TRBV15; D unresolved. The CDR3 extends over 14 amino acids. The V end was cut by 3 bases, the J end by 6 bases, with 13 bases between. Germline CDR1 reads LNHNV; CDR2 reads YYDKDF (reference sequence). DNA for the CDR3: TGTGCCACCAGCAGGGTACGGTTTCGGGATACGCAGTATTTT. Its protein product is CATSRVRFRDTQYF.

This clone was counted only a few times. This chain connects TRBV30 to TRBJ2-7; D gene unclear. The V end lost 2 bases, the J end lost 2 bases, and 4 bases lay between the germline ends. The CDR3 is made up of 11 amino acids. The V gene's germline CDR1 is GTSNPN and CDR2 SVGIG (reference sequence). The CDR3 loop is CAWSNTYEQYF. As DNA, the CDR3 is TGTGCCTGGAGTAACACCTACGAGCAGTACTTC.

CDR3 nucleotides: TGCAGCGTTGCCACCGGGACTACCGAGCAGTACTTC. This sequence encodes CSVATGTTEQYF. The chain employs TRBV29-1 and TRBJ2-7; 7 nucleotides agree with TRBD2. V lost 4 bases and J lost 6; bases outside the gene matches: 6. The CDR3 runs 12 residues. The germline V gene has CDR1 SQVTM and CDR2 ANQGSEA.

CDR3 sequence: CASCDRADEQYF. DNA of the CDR3: TGTGCCAGCTGCGACAGGGCCGACGAGCAGTACTTC. V and J are TRBV2 and TRBJ2-7; TRBD1 matches 7 bases. Unmatched junction bases numbered 6, after V lost 8 bases and J lost 5 bases. The germline V gene has CDR1 SNHLY and CDR2 FYNNEI. This CDR3 is built from 12 residues.

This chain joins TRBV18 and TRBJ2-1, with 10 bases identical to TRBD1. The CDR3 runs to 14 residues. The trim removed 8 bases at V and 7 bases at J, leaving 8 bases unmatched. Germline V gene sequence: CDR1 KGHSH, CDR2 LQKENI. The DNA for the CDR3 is TGTGCCAGCCTCCGGGACAGGGGATATAATGAGCAGTTCTTC. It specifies CASLRDRGYNEQFF.

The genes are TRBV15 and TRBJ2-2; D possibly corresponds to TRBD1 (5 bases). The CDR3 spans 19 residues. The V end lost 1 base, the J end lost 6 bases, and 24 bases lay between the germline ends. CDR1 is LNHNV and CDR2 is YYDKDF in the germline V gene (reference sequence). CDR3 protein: CATSRAVADNTLWAGELFF. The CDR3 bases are TGTGCCACCAGCAGAGCTGTCGCGGACAATACCTTATGGGCCGGGGAGCTGTTTTTT.

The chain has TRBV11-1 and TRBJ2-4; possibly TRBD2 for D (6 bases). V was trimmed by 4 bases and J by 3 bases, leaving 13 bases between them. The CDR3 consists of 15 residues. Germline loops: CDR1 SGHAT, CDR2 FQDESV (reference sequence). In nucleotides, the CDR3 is TGTGCCAGCAGCTCCTCGGGGGAGGACAAAAACATTCAGTACTTC. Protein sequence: CASSSSGEDKNIQYF.

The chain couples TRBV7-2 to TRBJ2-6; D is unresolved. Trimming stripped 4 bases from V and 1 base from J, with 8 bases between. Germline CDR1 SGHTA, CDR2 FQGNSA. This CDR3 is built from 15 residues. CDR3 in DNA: TGTGCCAGCAGCTCCTCCCGGTCTGGGGCCAACGTCCTGACTTTC. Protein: CASSSSRSGANVLTF.

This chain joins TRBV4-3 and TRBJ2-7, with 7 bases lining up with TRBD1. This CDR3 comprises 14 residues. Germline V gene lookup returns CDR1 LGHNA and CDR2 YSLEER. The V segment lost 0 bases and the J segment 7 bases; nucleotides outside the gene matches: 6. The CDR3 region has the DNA TGCGCCAGCAGCCAAGATCGGTACAGGGGAGAGCAGTACTTC. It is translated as CASSQDRYRGEQYF.

The CDR3, as DNA: TGTGCCAGCAGCCTCAGCCTAACCGGGGAGCTGTTTTTT. Protein product: CASSLSLTGELFF. This rearrangement joins TRBV7-8 to TRBJ2-2; D is unresolved. Per germline, CDR1 SGHVS and CDR2 FQNEAQ. The V end was cut by 5 bases, the J end by 5 bases, with 9 bases between. This CDR3 spans 13 amino acids.

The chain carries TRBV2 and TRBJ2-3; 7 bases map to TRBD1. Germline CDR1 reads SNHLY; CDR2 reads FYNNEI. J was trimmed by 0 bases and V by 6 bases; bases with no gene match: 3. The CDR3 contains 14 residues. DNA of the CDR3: TGTGCCAGCAGAACAGGGGCCAGCACAGATACGCAGTATTTT. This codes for CASRTGASTDTQYF.

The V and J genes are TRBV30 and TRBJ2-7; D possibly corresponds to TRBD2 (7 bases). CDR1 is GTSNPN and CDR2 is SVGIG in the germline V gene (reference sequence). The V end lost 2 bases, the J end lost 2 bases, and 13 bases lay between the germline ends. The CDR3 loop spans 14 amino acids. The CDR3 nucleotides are TGTGCCTGGAGTACTGGCGGGGGCACCTACGAGCAGTACTTC. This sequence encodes CAWSTGGGTYEQYF.

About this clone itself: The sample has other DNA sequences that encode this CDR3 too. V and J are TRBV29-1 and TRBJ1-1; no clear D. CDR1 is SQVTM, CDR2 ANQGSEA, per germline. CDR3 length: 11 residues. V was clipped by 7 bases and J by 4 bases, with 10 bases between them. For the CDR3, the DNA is TGCAGCGGTGACATGGGCACTGAAGCTTTCTTT. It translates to CSGDMGTEAFF.

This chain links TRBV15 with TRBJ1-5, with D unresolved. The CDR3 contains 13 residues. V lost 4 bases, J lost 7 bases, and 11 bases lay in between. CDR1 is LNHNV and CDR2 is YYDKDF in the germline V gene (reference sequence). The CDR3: CATSTPRYQPQHF. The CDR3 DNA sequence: TGTGCCACCAGCACCCCTAGGTACCAGCCCCAGCATTTT.

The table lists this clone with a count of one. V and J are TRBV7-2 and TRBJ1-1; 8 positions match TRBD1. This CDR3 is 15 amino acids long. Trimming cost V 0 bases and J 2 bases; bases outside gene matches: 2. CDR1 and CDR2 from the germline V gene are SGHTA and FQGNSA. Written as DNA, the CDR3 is TGTGCCAGCAGCTTAGCGGGGACAGGAAACACTGAAGCTTTCTTT. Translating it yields CASSLAGTGNTEAFF.

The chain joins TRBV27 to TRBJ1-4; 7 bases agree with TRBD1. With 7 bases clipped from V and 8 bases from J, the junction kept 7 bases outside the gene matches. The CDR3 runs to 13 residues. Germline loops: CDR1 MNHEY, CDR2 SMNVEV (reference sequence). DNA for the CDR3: TGTGCCAGCATGGAGACAGGGCACGAAAAACTGTTTTTT. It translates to CASMETGHEKLFF.

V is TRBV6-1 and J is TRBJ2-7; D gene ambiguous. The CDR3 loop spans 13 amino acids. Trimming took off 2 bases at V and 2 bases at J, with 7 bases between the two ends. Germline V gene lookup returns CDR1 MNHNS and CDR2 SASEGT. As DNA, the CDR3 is TGTGCCAGCAGTGAATGGATTGCCTACGAGCAGTACTTC. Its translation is CASSEWIAYEQYF.

The DNA for the CDR3 is TGTGCCAGCAGCGTAGTCCAGGGGGCTTACAATGAGCAGTTCTTC. Its translation: CASSVVQGAYNEQFF. The rearrangement uses TRBV9 and TRBJ2-1; TRBD1 matches 8 bases. Per the germline V gene, CDR1 is SGDLS and CDR2 is YYNGEE. There are 15 residues in the CDR3. V shed 0 bases, J shed 4 bases, and the junction held 3 bases outside the gene matches.

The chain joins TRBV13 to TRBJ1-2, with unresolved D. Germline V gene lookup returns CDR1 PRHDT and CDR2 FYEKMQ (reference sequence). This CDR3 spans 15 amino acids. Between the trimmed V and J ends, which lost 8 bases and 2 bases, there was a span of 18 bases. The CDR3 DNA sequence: TGTGCCAGCCGCGAAGCCTATGAACCAAACTATGGCTACACCTTC. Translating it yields CASREAYEPNYGYTF.

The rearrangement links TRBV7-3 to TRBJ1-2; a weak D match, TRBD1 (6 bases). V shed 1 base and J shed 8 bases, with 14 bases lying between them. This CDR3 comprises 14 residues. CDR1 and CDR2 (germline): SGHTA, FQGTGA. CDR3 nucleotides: TGTGCCAGCAGCTTAAAGGACAGAGGAGGGGGCTACACCTTC. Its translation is CASSLKDRGGGYTF.

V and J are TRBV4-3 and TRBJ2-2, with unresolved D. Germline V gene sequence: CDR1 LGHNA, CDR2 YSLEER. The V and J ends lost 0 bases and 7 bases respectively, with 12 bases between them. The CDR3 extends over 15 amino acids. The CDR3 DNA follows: TGCGCCAGCAGCCAAGATTGGGTATCTGGCGGGGAGCTGTTTTTT. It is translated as CASSQDWVSGGELFF.